Presented here are 29 T cell receptor beta chains from one specimen sequenced in a study of OX40 agonist ivuxolimab in advanced cancers. Clones were read by immunoSEQ multiplex PCR, and TCRdb kept only the in-frame ones, dropping some. The sample shows around 66,000 clones, 86% of them seen only once. Sequenced material: CD4+ or CD8+ T cells sorted from blood, taken in a trial of the OX40 agonist ivuxolimab. The source of these receptors is an adult with an advanced solid tumor such as melanoma, head and neck, liver or kidney cancer.

The rearrangement joins TRBV29-1 to TRBJ2-1; no clear D. The CDR3 is 15 amino acids. Germline lookup yields CDR1 SQVTM and CDR2 ANQGSEA. Between the trimmed V and J ends, which lost 6 bases and 0 bases, there was a span of 15 bases. The CDR3 region is CSVAGRISSYNEQFF. In DNA form, the CDR3 reads TGCAGCGTCGCAGGACGGATAAGCTCCTACAATGAGCAGTTCTTC.

This rearrangement joins TRBV7-9 to TRBJ2-7; TRBD2 aligns across 8 bases. After removal of 1 base from V and 4 bases from J, the junction contained 0 bases not matched to a gene. The CDR3 has 13 amino acids. Germline CDR1 reads SEHNR; CDR2 reads FQNEAQ (reference sequence). CDR3 nucleotides: TGTGCCAGCAGCTTAGGACTAGCGTACGAGCAGTACTTC. Its translation is CASSLGLAYEQYF.

The V call is TRBV20-1, the J call TRBJ1-2, with TRBD1 as a possible D gene (5 bases). The germline V and J ends were trimmed by 6 bases and 8 bases, with 13 bases remaining between them. The CDR3 consists of 11 residues. Germline assignment: CDR1 DFQATT and CDR2 SNEGSKA (reference sequence). The CDR3 spells CSAGRDQGYTF. DNA for the CDR3: TGCAGTGCCGGCAGGGATCAGGGCTACACCTTC.

V is TRBV27 and J is TRBJ1-4; no firm D call. CDR1 is MNHEY and CDR2 is SMNVEV in the germline V gene (reference sequence). The length of the CDR3 is 13 residues. V lost 7 bases, J lost 3 bases, and 9 bases lay in between. CDR3 region: CASKRVANEKLFF. CDR3 coding DNA: TGTGCCAGCAAGAGGGTTGCTAATGAAAAACTGTTTTTT.

The CDR3 protein is CSVSQRVSYEQYF. As DNA, the CDR3 is TGCAGCGTCTCCCAGCGGGTCTCCTACGAGCAGTACTTC. The chain couples TRBV29-1 to TRBJ2-7, with D possibly matching TRBD2 (6 bases). CDR3 length equals 13 residues. Germline V gene sequence: CDR1 SQVTM, CDR2 ANQGSEA. The ends were cut back, 6 bases at V and 0 bases at J, with 12 bases in the middle.

The chain has TRBV19 and TRBJ1-3; D might be TRBD1 (5 bases). V was shortened by 9 bases and J by 0 bases, with 12 bases between the two germline ends. The length of the CDR3 is 14 residues. CDR1 and CDR2 from the germline V gene are LNHDA and SQIVND (reference sequence). This CDR3 reads CASPGGGSGNTIYF. CDR3 sequence (DNA): TGTGCCAGCCCTGGCGGGGGCTCTGGAAACACCATATATTTT. The full variable domain, in which reference TRBV19 and TRBJ1-3 provide the parts outside the CDR3, is DGGITQSPKYLFRKEGQNVTLSCEQNLNHDAMYWYRQDPGQGLRLIYYSQIVNDFQKGDIAEGYSVSREKKESFPLTVTSAQKNPTAFYLCASPGGGSGNTIYFGEGSWLTVV.

V and J are TRBV5-1 and TRBJ2-3; TRBD2 matches 7 bases. Germline CDR1 is SGHRS and CDR2 is YFSETQ. Trimming cost V 4 bases and J 2 bases; bases outside gene matches: 4. CDR3 length equals 14 residues. The CDR3 spells CASSLGTNTDTQYF. As DNA, the CDR3 is TGCGCCAGCAGCCTGGGGACTAACACAGATACGCAGTATTTT.

This chain connects TRBV19 to TRBJ2-1, with D tentatively TRBD2 (6 bases). Trimming took off 7 bases at V and 7 bases at J, with 17 bases between the two ends. Germline V CDR1 and CDR2: LNHDA, SQIVND (reference sequence). The CDR3 is 14 amino acids. The CDR3 loop reads CASNPVAGINEQFF. In DNA, the CDR3 is TGTGCCAGTAACCCAGTGGCGGGGATTAATGAGCAGTTCTTC.

This chain links TRBV5-6 with TRBJ2-7; maybe TRBD2 (5 bases). This CDR3 is built from 17 residues. V was clipped by 1 base and J by 2 bases, with 19 bases between them. Germline assignment: CDR1 SGHDT and CDR2 YYEEEE. The CDR3 loop reads CASSLQTDWRTAYEQYF. DNA of the CDR3: TGTGCCAGCAGCTTGCAAACTGACTGGAGGACTGCCTACGAGCAGTACTTC. Drawing the rest from reference TRBV5-6 and TRBJ2-7, the complete variable domain is DAGVTQSPTHLIKTRGQQVTLRCSPKSGHDTVSWYQQALGQGPQFIFQYYEEEERQRGNFPDRFSGHQFPNYSSELNVNALLLGDSALYLCASSLQTDWRTAYEQYFGPGTRLTVT.

The gene calls are TRBV13 and TRBJ2-3; the D is unclear. CDR1 is PRHDT and CDR2 is FYEKMQ in the germline V gene (reference sequence). The germline V and J ends were trimmed by 0 bases and 5 bases, with 6 bases remaining between them. The CDR3 length is 13 residues. DNA of the CDR3: TGTGCCAGCAGCTTAGGCCATATAGATACGCAGTATTTT. This translates into CASSLGHIDTQYF.

The chain uses TRBV6-5 and TRBJ1-4, with D perhaps matching TRBD1 (5 bases). Germline CDR1 is MNHEY and CDR2 is SVGAGI. This CDR3 is 15 amino acids long. The germline V and J ends were trimmed by 0 bases and 8 bases, with 13 bases remaining between them. The CDR3 DNA sequence: TGTGCCAGCAGTTACTCACGCCAGGGTAGAGAAAAACTGTTTTTT. Translated, it gives CASSYSRQGREKLFF.

The rearrangement joins TRBV6-5 to TRBJ1-3; D not resolved. Germline CDR1 MNHEY, CDR2 SVGAGI. The CDR3 is made up of 12 amino acids. Trimming cost V 6 bases and J 0 bases, with 3 bases left between them. CDR3 loop: CASRSSGNTIYF. The DNA of the CDR3 is TGTGCCAGCAGATCCTCTGGAAACACCATATATTTT.

J is TRBJ2-7 and V is TRBV30, with 13 bases that match TRBD2. CDR1 and CDR2 from the germline V gene are GTSNPN and SVGIG (reference sequence). With 5 bases clipped from V and 8 bases from J, the junction kept 12 bases outside the gene matches. The CDR3 sequence is 15 residues long. CDR3 in amino acids: CAWGGGTSGTVKQYF. The CDR3 DNA reads as TGTGCCTGGGGGGGCGGGACTAGCGGGACCGTCAAGCAGTACTTC.

Of note for this clone: One end of the junction does not line up with germline, which may come from a read error. This chain connects TRBV7-7 to TRBJ2-1, with 14 bases fitting TRBD2. The CDR3 is 15 residues long. Germline CDR1 and CDR2: SSHAT and FNYEAQ (reference sequence). The CDR3: CASSVGLAGDNEQFF. DNA of the CDR3: TGTGCTAGCAGCGTGGGACTAGCGGGGGACAATGAGCAGTTCTTC.

V gene TRBV28 combines with J gene TRBJ2-3, with D tentatively TRBD2 (6 bases). CDR3 length: 15 residues. V gave up 2 bases and J gave up 0 bases, with 9 bases separating them. Germline V gene sequence: CDR1 MDHEN, CDR2 SYDVKM. This CDR3 is CASSLPGTSTDTQYF. The CDR3 DNA sequence: TGTGCCAGCAGTTTACCCGGGACTAGCACAGATACGCAGTATTTT.

The chain recombines TRBV29-1 with TRBJ2-1, with D uncertain. CDR3 length: 14 residues. The V end lost 0 bases, the J end lost 4 bases, and 10 bases lay between the germline ends. Looked up from germline, CDR1 is SQVTM and CDR2 is ANQGSEA. CDR3 DNA: TGCAGCGTTGAAGATCGGGTTAAATACAATGAGCAGTTCTTC. Translating it yields CSVEDRVKYNEQFF.

The rearrangement joins TRBV30 to TRBJ1-2; 8 positions agree with TRBD1. Trimming removed 0 bases from V and 7 bases from J; junction bases left unmatched: 7. Germline CDR1 and CDR2: GTSNPN and SVGIG (reference sequence). This CDR3 region has 14 residues. CDR3 bases: TGTGCCTGGAGTGTTGTCCCGGACAGGGCTGGCTACACCTTC. Translating it yields CAWSVVPDRAGYTF.

This rearrangement joins TRBV5-1 to TRBJ2-5; tentatively, D is TRBD1 or TRBD2 (5 bases each). The ends were cut back, 0 bases at V and 1 base at J, with 7 bases in the middle. This CDR3 is 14 amino acids long. Germline V lookup: CDR1 SGHRS, CDR2 YFSETQ. CDR3 region: CASSLVGGQETQYF. The CDR3 coding sequence is TGCGCCAGCAGCTTGGTTGGGGGCCAAGAGACCCAGTACTTC.

This chain uses TRBV19 with TRBJ1-1; D is unresolved. The V end was cut by 6 bases, the J end by 1 base, with 12 bases between. This CDR3 is 14 amino acids long. Germline CDR1 reads LNHDA; CDR2 reads SQIVND (reference sequence). CDR3 sequence (DNA): TGTGCCAGTAGCCCCCCCACAAGGAACACTGAAGCTTTCTTT. This encodes CASSPPTRNTEAFF.

This chain uses TRBV2 with TRBJ2-7; 11 bases map to TRBD1. V was pared by 5 bases and J by 4 bases, with 4 bases of the junction left unmatched. The CDR3 extends over 14 amino acids. The V gene's germline CDR1 is SNHLY and CDR2 FYNNEI. The CDR3 sequence: CASSPGDRGYEQYF. For the CDR3, the DNA is TGTGCCAGCAGTCCCGGGGACAGGGGGTACGAGCAGTACTTC.

The chain has TRBV7-8 and TRBJ2-1; 7 bases match TRBD2. The ends lost 1 base at V and 1 base at J; junction bases unmatched: 1. This CDR3 has 15 amino acids. CDR1 and CDR2 (germline): SGHVS, FQNEAQ. The CDR3 nucleotides read TGTGCCAGCAGCTTAGGACTAGCTTCCTACAATGAGCAGTTCTTC. It yields the protein CASSLGLASYNEQFF.

This clone was observed once. The chain recombines TRBV6-6 with TRBJ1-3, with D perhaps matching TRBD1 (5 bases). V dropped 2 bases and J dropped 0 bases, with 8 bases sitting between them. The CDR3 consists of 15 residues. Germline assignment: CDR1 MNHNY and CDR2 SVGAGI (reference sequence). CDR3 sequence reads: CASSYGGGSGNTIYF. The CDR3, as DNA: TGTGCCAGCAGTTACGGGGGGGGCTCTGGAAACACCATATATTTT.

This clone was seen a few times. The chain has TRBV18 and TRBJ2-5; 7 bases are a match to TRBD1. Per germline, CDR1 KGHSH and CDR2 LQKENI. The CDR3 runs 14 residues. Trimming at V came to 3 bases and at J to 0 bases, leaving 1 base not matched to a gene. CDR3 bases: TGTGCCAGCTCACCGGGGACAGACCAAGAGACCCAGTACTTC. This codes for CASSPGTDQETQYF. Variable domain in full (rest from reference TRBV18 and TRBJ2-5): NAGVMQNPRHLVRRRGQEARLRCSPMKGHSHVYWYRQLPEEGLKFMVYLQKENIIDESGMPKERFSAEFPKEGPSILRIQQVVRGDSAAYFCASSPGTDQETQYFGPGTRLLVL.

This rearrangement joins TRBV7-4 to TRBJ1-5; D possibly corresponds to TRBD1 (5 bases). Germline values: CDR1 SGHVT, CDR2 SQSDAQ. Between the trimmed V and J ends, which lost 4 bases and 0 bases, there was a span of 10 bases. The CDR3 is 15 residues long. This chain's CDR3 is CASSYRIYSNQPQHF. Here the CDR3 DNA reads TGTGCCAGCAGCTACAGGATTTATAGCAATCAGCCCCAGCATTTT.

This sequence joins TRBV30 and TRBJ1-4, with D perhaps matching TRBD1 (5 bases). Germline lookup yields CDR1 GTSNPN and CDR2 SVGIG (reference sequence). V was trimmed by 2 bases and J by 3 bases, leaving 7 bases between them. This CDR3 contains 13 residues. CDR3 nucleotide sequence: TGTGCCTGGAGTAGGGACGCTAATGAAAAACTGTTTTTT. Protein sequence: CAWSRDANEKLFF.

J is TRBJ2-4 and V is TRBV25-1, with a weak D call TRBD2 (6 bases). CDR1 and CDR2 from the germline V gene are MGHDK and SYGVNS. V lost 5 bases, J lost 6 bases, and 11 bases lay in between. The CDR3 consists of 13 residues. The CDR3 region is CASSSFGGNIQYF. CDR3 nucleotides: TGTGCCAGCAGTTCCTTCGGGGGAAACATTCAGTACTTC.

The rearrangement joins TRBV6-6 to TRBJ2-7; TRBD1 aligns across 10 bases. CDR3 size: 14 residues. The germline V gene encodes CDR1 MNHNY and CDR2 SVGAGI (reference sequence). Trimming cost V 7 bases and J 4 bases; bases outside gene matches: 7. The CDR3 DNA reads TGTGCCAGCAAACCGGGACAGGGGAGTTACGAGCAGTACTTC. Translated: CASKPGQGSYEQYF.

The chain employs TRBV4-1 and TRBJ2-7; D possibly corresponds to TRBD1 (6 bases). Germline V lookup: CDR1 MGHRA, CDR2 YSYEKL. Between the trimmed V and J ends, which lost 4 bases and 6 bases, there was a span of 16 bases. The CDR3 spans 14 residues. The CDR3 sequence is CASSLAQQGREQYF. The CDR3 DNA sequence: TGCGCCAGCAGCCTAGCTCAACAGGGTCGCGAGCAGTACTTC.

This clone was picked up one time. One end of the junction is discordant with germline, which a read error may explain. The CDR3 sequence: CGAGEFSGANVLTF. DNA of the CDR3: TGCGGGGCCGGGGAATTCTCTGGGGCCAACGTCCTGACTTTC. The rearrangement uses TRBV28 and TRBJ2-6; TRBD1 or TRBD2 may be the D gene (5 bases each). The CDR3 length is 14 residues. Germline loops: CDR1 MDHEN, CDR2 SYDVKM.